This T cell receptor beta chain is from a study of cytomegalovirus exposure and HLA in healthy donors. Study summary: There were around 390 genotyped donors. Of these, about 80% fell in the genetic ancestry cluster associated with self-reported Caucasian donors.

This clone was counted a few times. The antigen is unknown. The CDR3 has 15 amino acids. The germline V gene has CDR1 SEHNR and CDR2 FQNEAQ (reference sequence). V lost 3 bases and J 4 bases, leaving 12 bases between the germline ends. It was with 60 Vbeta and 13 Jbeta primers that the PCR ran. Sequencing was performed with immunoSEQ multiplex PCR; in TCRdb, only in-frame clones are kept and a portion is missing. The table records 95,000 or so clones, around 81% of them present only once. General study results and limits: A later analysis showed that HLA-associated TCR beta chains had undergone more clonal expansion than equally common others.

Input material: PBMCs. The TCR originated in a woman in her 70s in good health and CMV-seropositive. The chain has TRBV7-9 and TRBJ1-4; D is unclear. The CDR3 DNA reads TGTGCCAGCAGCTTTGGGCGCGGGGATAATGAAAAACTGTTTTTT. Residues: CASSFGRGDNEKLFF. The variable domain in full, with the rest retrieved from reference TRBV7-9 and TRBJ1-4, is DTGVSQNPRHKITKRGQNVTFRCDPISEHNRLYWYRQTLGQGPEFLTYFQNEAQLEKSRLLSDRFSAERPKGSFSTLEIQRTEQGDSAMYLCASSFGRGDNEKLFFGSGTQLSVL.